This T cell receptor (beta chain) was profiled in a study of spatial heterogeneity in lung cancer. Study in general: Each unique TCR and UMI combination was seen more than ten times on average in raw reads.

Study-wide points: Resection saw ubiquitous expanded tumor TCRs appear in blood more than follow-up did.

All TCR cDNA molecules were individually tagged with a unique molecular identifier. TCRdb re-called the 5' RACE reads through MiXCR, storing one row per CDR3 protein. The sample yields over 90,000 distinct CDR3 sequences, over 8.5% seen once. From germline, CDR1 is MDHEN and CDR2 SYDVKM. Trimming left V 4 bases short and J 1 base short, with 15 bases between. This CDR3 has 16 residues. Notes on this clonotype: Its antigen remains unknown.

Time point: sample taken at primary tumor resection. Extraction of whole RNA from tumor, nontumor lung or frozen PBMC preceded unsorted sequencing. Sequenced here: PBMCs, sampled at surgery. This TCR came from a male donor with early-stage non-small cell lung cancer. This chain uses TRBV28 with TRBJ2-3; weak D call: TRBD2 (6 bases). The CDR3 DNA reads TGTGCCAGCAGTTCTCCCCCGGGAGAGGGCACAGATACGCAGTATTTT. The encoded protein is CASSSPPGEGTDTQYF.